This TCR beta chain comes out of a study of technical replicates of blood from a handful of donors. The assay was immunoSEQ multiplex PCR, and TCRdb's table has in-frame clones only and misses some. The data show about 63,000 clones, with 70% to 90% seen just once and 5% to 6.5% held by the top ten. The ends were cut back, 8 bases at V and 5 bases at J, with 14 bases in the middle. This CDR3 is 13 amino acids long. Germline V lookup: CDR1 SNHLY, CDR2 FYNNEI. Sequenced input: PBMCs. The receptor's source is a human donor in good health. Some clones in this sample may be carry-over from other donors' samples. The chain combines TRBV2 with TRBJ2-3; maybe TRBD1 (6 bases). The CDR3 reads CASGAGVGDTQYF. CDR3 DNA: TGTGCCAGCGGGGCAGGGGTGGGAGATACGCAGTATTTT.